These 29 T cell receptor beta chains originate from one sample sequenced in a study of T cell repertoires in cytomegalovirus infection. MiXCR, run by TCRdb on the reads, gives a single entry per CDR3 protein. This table has approximately 250,000 distinct CDR3 sequences, under 25% appearing once. The sample comprised CD8+ T cells from PBMCs. The receptors derive from a human donor in good health (CMV status not recorded). Some clones in this sample may be carry-over from other donors' samples.

This clonotype appeared many times. This chain joins TRBV19 and TRBJ1-1; D is undetermined. Germline V gives CDR1 LNHDA, CDR2 SQIVND (reference sequence). There are 13 residues in the CDR3. V lost 5 bases, J lost 5 bases, and 12 bases lay in between. This CDR3 reads CASSEGSRTEAFF. CDR3 sequence (DNA): TGTGCCAGTAGTGAGGGAAGCAGGACTGAAGCTTTCTTT.

This clonotype was counted a few times. The CDR3 is CASSHGQGNYGYTF. CDR3 DNA sequence: TGTGCCAGCAGCCATGGACAGGGTAACTATGGCTACACCTTC. This chain links TRBV7-2 with TRBJ1-2, with TRBD1 identical over 8 bases. After removal of 5 bases from V and 1 base from J, the junction contained 3 bases not matched to a gene. Germline V CDR1 and CDR2: SGHTA, FQGNSA. There are 14 residues in the CDR3.

The chain links TRBV2 to TRBJ1-2, with D unclear. The CDR3 runs to 15 residues. Looked up from germline, CDR1 is SNHLY and CDR2 is FYNNEI. The ends were cut back, 0 bases at V and 0 bases at J, with 8 bases in the middle. For the CDR3, the DNA is TGTGCCAGCAGTGAAGCGGCGGACCCTAACTATGGCTACACCTTC. Its translation: CASSEAADPNYGYTF.

This clonotype showed up many times. The rearrangement uses TRBV5-6 and TRBJ2-5, with D perhaps TRBD1 or TRBD2 (7 bases each). This CDR3 is built from 14 residues. Germline CDR1 SGHDT, CDR2 YYEEEE. V was pared by 4 bases and J by 4 bases, with 14 bases between. For the CDR3, the DNA is TGTGCCAGCAGCGAGAGCAGGGGGGGAGAGACCCAGTACTTC. Translation: CASSESRGGETQYF.

This clonotype was seen a handful of times. V and J are TRBV28 and TRBJ2-3, with D hard to call. The CDR3 consists of 19 residues. Trimming pared 6 bases from V and 2 bases from J, leaving 27 bases between. CDR1 is MDHEN, CDR2 SYDVKM, per germline. The CDR3 is CASSPPPIGPKASTDTQYF. In DNA, the CDR3 is TGTGCCAGCAGCCCTCCCCCCATCGGACCGAAGGCTTCCACAGATACGCAGTATTTT.

The J gene is TRBJ1-1, the V gene TRBV3-1; D not resolved. Trimming cost V 0 bases and J 1 base, with 12 bases left between them. Germline loops: CDR1 LGHDT, CDR2 YNNKEL (reference sequence). This CDR3 contains 16 residues. The CDR3 coding sequence is TGTGCCAGCAGCCAAGATCTTGTGGGGTGGAACACTGAAGCTTTCTTT. It translates to CASSQDLVGWNTEAFF.

This clonotype showed up just a few times. This sequence joins TRBV11-2 and TRBJ1-4; D gene uncertain. The germline V gene has CDR1 SGHAT and CDR2 FQNNGV. The CDR3 is made up of 17 amino acids. V was cut by 6 bases and J by 6 bases, with 23 bases left in between. The CDR3, as DNA: TGTGCCAGCAGTTTTGGTAATCCGGGGTTAAGAGATGAAAAACTGTTTTTT. Its translation: CASSFGNPGLRDEKLFF.

The rearrangement uses TRBV29-1 and TRBJ2-2; D is ambiguous. The CDR3 sequence is 11 residues long. Germline V lookup: CDR1 SQVTM, CDR2 ANQGSEA. Trimming removed 7 bases from V and 8 bases from J, with 11 bases in between. The CDR3 spells CSALIRGELFF. As DNA, the CDR3 is TGCAGCGCCCTTATTCGGGGGGAGCTGTTTTTT.

The chain uses TRBV3-1 and TRBJ2-5, with unresolved D. The germline gives CDR1 LGHDT, CDR2 YNNKEL (reference sequence). This CDR3 is built from 13 residues. V lost 1 base to trimming and J lost 3 bases, with 6 bases between them. DNA of the CDR3: TGTGCCAGCAGCCAAGCGGGTGAAGAGACCCAGTACTTC. It yields the protein CASSQAGEETQYF.

This clonotype was observed once. V gene TRBV5-1 combines with J gene TRBJ1-1, with a tentative D call TRBD1 (5 bases). Germline V gene lookup returns CDR1 SGHRS and CDR2 YFSETQ. The V end lost 0 bases, the J end lost 5 bases, and 11 bases lay between the germline ends. The CDR3 has 14 residues. CDR3 nucleotides: TGCGCCAGCAGCTTGGCTAGGGGCGGGACTGAAGCTTTCTTT. It encodes CASSLARGGTEAFF.

This clonotype was observed many times. The chain employs TRBV7-2 and TRBJ2-1; 8 positions match TRBD2. The length of the CDR3 is 16 residues. Germline lookup yields CDR1 SGHTA and CDR2 FQGNSA. V gave up 1 base and J gave up 1 base; unmatched junction bases: 3. For the CDR3, the DNA is TGTGCCAGCAGCTTAGGGAGCGGGGGATCCTACAATGAGCAGTTCTTC. Translated: CASSLGSGGSYNEQFF.

The chain recombines TRBV13 with TRBJ2-1, with 12 bases matching TRBD2. The CDR3 sequence is 15 residues long. Trimming at V came to 3 bases and at J to 6 bases, leaving 3 bases not matched to a gene. Germline V gene sequence: CDR1 PRHDT, CDR2 FYEKMQ (reference sequence). The CDR3 here is CASSFGLAGFNEQFF. The DNA for the CDR3 is TGTGCCAGCAGCTTCGGACTAGCGGGGTTCAATGAGCAGTTCTTC.

This clonotype was detected ten times or more. The chain uses TRBV28 and TRBJ1-5, with D maybe TRBD1 (5 bases). The germline V gene encodes CDR1 MDHEN and CDR2 SYDVKM. The V gene lost 8 bases and the J gene lost 4 bases, with 9 bases spanning the gap. This CDR3 contains 12 residues. The CDR3 here is CASRDGNQPQHF. For the CDR3, the DNA is TGTGCCAGCCGGGACGGGAATCAGCCCCAGCATTTT.

This clonotype was recorded once. The V gene is TRBV7-9, the J gene TRBJ2-1, with D perhaps matching TRBD2 (6 bases). CDR3 length: 13 amino acids. Germline-derived CDR1 and CDR2 are SEHNR and FQNEAQ (reference sequence). The V and J ends lost 11 bases and 7 bases respectively, with 18 bases between them. The CDR3 DNA reads as TGTGCCGGGGGAGAGGGGCGGGGAAATGAGCAGTTCTTC. Protein product: CAGGEGRGNEQFF.

This clonotype was picked up a small number of times. A clone one base away is much larger, so this may be a read error. The CDR3 region is CANSQRSGMIENEQFF. The CDR3 DNA reads as TGCGCCAACAGCCAAAGAAGCGGTATGATCGAGAATGAGCAGTTCTTC. V and J are TRBV4-1 and TRBJ2-1; maybe TRBD2 (5 bases). The CDR3 spans 16 residues. Per germline, CDR1 MGHRA and CDR2 YSYEKL.

This clonotype was observed a few times. The chain couples TRBV28 to TRBJ1-1; 7 positions agree with TRBD1. From germline, CDR1 is MDHEN and CDR2 SYDVKM. This CDR3 contains 17 residues. Trimming at V came to 5 bases and at J to 6 bases, leaving 18 bases not matched to a gene. The CDR3 loop is CASSPTRQGVGWAEAFF. In nucleotides, the CDR3 is TGTGCCAGCAGTCCTACCCGACAGGGTGTAGGCTGGGCTGAAGCTTTCTTT.

This chain uses TRBV7-9 with TRBJ2-3, with D uncertain. This CDR3 is built from 13 residues. Trimming cost V 11 bases and J 5 bases, with 17 bases left between them. In germline, CDR1 is SEHNR, CDR2 FQNEAQ (reference sequence). CDR3 in DNA: TGTGCCGGAAAACTGGGCTTGCAAGATACGCAGTATTTT. Amino acids: CAGKLGLQDTQYF.

V is TRBV7-4 and J is TRBJ2-5; TRBD1 matches 7 bases. The CDR3 is 15 amino acids. V gave up 5 bases and J gave up 5 bases; unmatched junction bases: 11. Germline loops: CDR1 SGHVT, CDR2 SQSDAQ. The CDR3: CASSSRTTGLETQYF. Here the CDR3 DNA reads TGTGCCAGCAGCAGTCGAACGACAGGGCTGGAGACCCAGTACTTC.

This clonotype was seen a few times. The V call is TRBV5-4, the J call TRBJ2-7; weak D call: TRBD2 (6 bases). Deletions cut 4 bases from V and 4 bases from J, with 15 bases between. CDR3 size: 14 residues. CDR1 and CDR2 (germline): SGHNT, YYREEE (reference sequence). This CDR3 is CASSGGYSIYEQYF. The CDR3 DNA is TGTGCCAGCAGCGGGGGGTACTCTATTTACGAGCAGTACTTC.

The chain combines TRBV20-1 with TRBJ2-7, with TRBD1 matching 7 bases. The CDR3 sequence is 15 residues long. Looked up from germline, CDR1 is DFQATT and CDR2 is SNEGSKA (reference sequence). Trimming removed 4 bases from V and 5 bases from J; junction bases left unmatched: 14. Written as DNA, the CDR3 is TGCAGTGCTAAACAGGGTGTAGGGGGCGAGGACGAGCAGTACTTC. Its protein product is CSAKQGVGGEDEQYF.

This clonotype was counted many times. The J gene is TRBJ2-5, the V gene TRBV28; D is uncertain. CDR1 and CDR2 (germline): MDHEN, SYDVKM. This CDR3 region has 15 residues. Trimming stripped 5 bases from V and 1 base from J, with 14 bases between. CDR3 loop: CASSPVGRLQETQYF. The CDR3 coding sequence is TGTGCCAGCAGTCCCGTCGGACGGCTCCAAGAGACCCAGTACTTC.

This clonotype was counted only a few times. This chain joins TRBV5-4 and TRBJ1-1; no firm D call. CDR1 SGHNT and CDR2 YYREEE come from the germline V gene (reference sequence). V lost 6 bases to trimming and J lost 8 bases, with 11 bases between them. The CDR3 length is 11 residues. CDR3 sequence (DNA): TGTGCCAGCACCTCGAACTCCGAAGCTTTCTTT. As protein: CASTSNSEAFF.

This clonotype was picked up many times. V and J are TRBV6-2 or TRBV6-3 and TRBJ1-1, with 8 bases that match TRBD1. The CDR3 spans 14 residues. CDR1 is MNHEY and CDR2 is SVGEGT in the germline V gene. Unmatched junction bases numbered 4, after V lost 6 bases and J lost 1 base. In nucleotides, the CDR3 is TGTGCCAGCAGGGAAGGACAGGGGAACACTGAAGCTTTCTTT. Encoded protein: CASREGQGNTEAFF.

This clonotype came up once. The chain links TRBV18 to TRBJ2-5, with a tentative D call TRBD2 (7 bases). CDR1 KGHSH and CDR2 LQKENI come from the germline V gene. V dropped 4 bases and J dropped 0 bases, with 24 bases sitting between them. The CDR3 sequence is 19 residues long. CDR3 residues: CASSRNGRRGAGDQETQYF. CDR3 nucleotides: TGTGCCAGCTCACGTAACGGACGACGGGGGGCCGGGGACCAAGAGACCCAGTACTTC. The entire variable domain, with the rest obtained from reference TRBV18 and TRBJ2-5, is as follows: NAGVMQNPRHLVRRRGQEARLRCSPMKGHSHVYWYRQLPEEGLKFMVYLQKENIIDESGMPKERFSAEFPKEGPSILRIQQVVRGDSAAYFCASSRNGRRGAGDQETQYFGPGTRLLVL.

The CDR3 DNA is TGTGCCAGCAGCCCGCTATTTACAGGGGCTGGCTATGGCTACACCTTC. Encoded protein: CASSPLFTGAGYGYTF. This chain joins TRBV12-3 or TRBV12-4 and TRBJ1-2; 7 nucleotides match TRBD1. The ends lost 6 bases at V and 4 bases at J; junction bases unmatched: 14. This CDR3 region has 16 residues.

This clonotype showed up many times. V gene TRBV19 combines with J gene TRBJ1-1; D is uncertain. CDR3 size: 18 residues. Germline assignment: CDR1 LNHDA and CDR2 SQIVND (reference sequence). Trimming stripped 2 bases from V and 1 base from J, with 20 bases between. Here the CDR3 DNA reads TGTGCCAGTAGTATAAATCCGGGAAGGGCCAGAGGGAACACTGAAGCTTTCTTT. Translated: CASSINPGRARGNTEAFF.

This clonotype has at least ten counts. The rearrangement uses TRBV27 and TRBJ1-1; D is undetermined. The length of the CDR3 is 13 residues. Germline V gene sequence: CDR1 MNHEY, CDR2 SMNVEV (reference sequence). V was pared by 2 bases and J by 0 bases, with 4 bases between. Here the CDR3 reads CASSLIVNTEAFF. As DNA, the CDR3 is TGTGCCAGCAGTTTAATCGTGAACACTGAAGCTTTCTTT.

This clonotype occurred many times. The chain joins TRBV18 to TRBJ2-5, with D perhaps TRBD1 (6 bases). The CDR3 is made up of 19 amino acids. The V end lost 0 bases, the J end lost 5 bases, and 25 bases lay between the germline ends. Germline lookup yields CDR1 KGHSH and CDR2 LQKENI. The CDR3 loop is CASSPPISEQGRVVETQYF. In DNA form, the CDR3 reads TGTGCCAGCTCACCACCGATCTCCGAACAGGGACGTGTGGTGGAGACCCAGTACTTC.

V and J are TRBV5-6 and TRBJ1-2; 9 positions agree with TRBD1. Losses at the gene ends were 3 bases for V and 3 bases for J; bases not matched to a gene: 6. The germline gives CDR1 SGHDT, CDR2 YYEEEE. The CDR3 has 15 amino acids. The CDR3 loop reads CASSSGDRDHYGYTF. The CDR3 coding sequence is TGTGCCAGCAGCTCGGGGGACAGGGACCACTATGGCTACACCTTC.